These 3 T cell receptor beta chains were sequenced from one sample in a study of T cells after yellow fever vaccination. TCRdb called the 5' RACE reads again in MiXCR, with one record for every CDR3 protein. Altogether 300,000 to 400,000 distinct CDR3 sequences are present, 7.5% to 9% being singletons, with the ten largest covering roughly 17%. The source was PBMCs, collected on the day of the first yellow fever vaccination. These receptors were collected from a man between 18 and 29 years old who received the YFV17D yellow fever vaccine.

This clonotype has only a few counts. The chain is built from TRBV7-9 and TRBJ2-1, with D possibly being TRBD1 or TRBD2 (5 bases each). Germline values: CDR1 SEHNR, CDR2 FQNEAQ (reference sequence). The CDR3 extends over 15 amino acids. The V and J ends lost 1 base and 6 bases respectively, with 13 bases between them. The CDR3 DNA sequence: TGTGCCAGCAGCTTAGGGGGACGGGAAAGCAATGAGCAGTTCTTC. Amino acids: CASSLGGRESNEQFF.

This clonotype appeared a few times. This chain uses TRBV7-9 with TRBJ1-5, with D maybe TRBD1 (5 bases). Germline V CDR1 and CDR2: SEHNR, FQNEAQ (reference sequence). The CDR3 is 14 amino acids. Trimming shortened V by 5 bases and J by 5 bases, and 13 bases separated the two germline ends. The CDR3 nucleotides read TGTGCCAGCAGCATCCAGGGCCAGCATCAGCCCCAGCATTTT. It specifies CASSIQGQHQPQHF.

This clonotype has just a few counts. The chain combines TRBV7-2 with TRBJ2-7, with 8 bases aligning to TRBD1. Trimming at V came to 4 bases and at J to 5 bases, leaving 7 bases not matched to a gene. This CDR3 comprises 14 residues. Germline loops: CDR1 SGHTA, CDR2 FQGNSA. The CDR3 here is CASSWGTGLDEQYF. The CDR3 nucleotides are TGTGCCAGCAGCTGGGGGACAGGTCTCGACGAGCAGTACTTC. The whole variable domain, filled in from reference TRBV7-2 and TRBJ2-7, reads GAGVSQSPSNKVTEKGKDVELRCDPISGHTALYWYRQSLGQGLEFLIYFQGNSAPDKSGLPSDRFSAERTGGSVSTLTIQRTQQEDSAVYLCASSWGTGLDEQYFGPGTRLTVT.